A selection of T cell receptor beta chains follows, all from one sample in a study of CD8 T cells in ankylosing spondylitis. MiXCR, applied by TCRdb to the 5' RACE reads, yields one record per CDR3 protein. The table includes about 52,000 distinct CDR3 sequences, around 7.4% detected once. The material sequenced was blood, either unsorted or a sorted T cell fraction (not recorded which). Receptors originate from a female donor with ankylosing spondylitis or in good health (not recorded which). CDR3s include the opening cysteine and the closing phenylalanine or tryptophan. The D gene is left open where the match is weak. Not all rows give a size; the values are once, few, many and, for expanded clones, a class.

J | V | size | D | CDR3 | DNA
TRBJ1-5 | TRBV6-1 | many | TRBD1 | CASSHGQGSNQPQHF | TGTGCCAGCAGCCATGGACAGGGTAGCAATCAGCCCCAGCATTTT
TRBJ2-7 | TRBV20-1 | many | TRBD1 | CSARGGTGTDEQYF | TGCAGTGCTAGAGGGGGGACAGGTACAGATGAGCAGTACTTC
TRBJ1-1 | TRBV6-6 | . | . | CATSGGWASEAFF | TGTGCCACCTCGGGAGGGTGGGCCTCTGAAGCTTTCTTT
TRBJ2-1 | TRBV6-2/TRBV6-3 | many | TRBD2 | CASNGPPGLATYEQFF | TGTGCCAGCAATGGCCCCCCGGGACTAGCTACCTATGAGCAGTTCTTC
TRBJ2-3 | TRBV5-6 | many | . | CASSSGGHHTDTQYF | TGTGCCAGCAGCTCAGGGGGGCACCACACAGATACGCAGTATTTT
TRBJ2-2 | TRBV5-1 | many | . | CASRVATGELFF | TGCGCCAGCCGAGTAGCGACCGGGGAGCTGTTTTTT
TRBJ1-3 | TRBV28 | many | . | CASTGVANTIYF | TGTGCCAGCACAGGGGTTGCAAACACCATATATTTT
TRBJ2-1 | TRBV7-2 | many | . | CASSLAGSYNEQFF | TGTGCCAGCAGCTTAGCGGGGTCCTACAATGAGCAGTTCTTC
TRBJ1-1 | TRBV5-1 | many | . | CASSSFIRNTEAFF | TGCGCCAGCAGCTCATTTATCAGGAACACTGAAGCTTTCTTT
TRBJ2-3 | TRBV5-1 | many | TRBD1 | CASSLVGTGGTDTQYF | TGCGCCAGCAGCTTGGTCGGGACAGGGGGCACAGATACGCAGTATTTT
TRBJ1-5 | TRBV10-2 | many | . | CASSFFGNSNQPQHF | TGCGCCAGCAGCTTCTTTGGGAATAGCAATCAGCCCCAGCATTTT
TRBJ1-1 | TRBV2 | many | TRBD1 | CASSANRGLTEAFF | TGTGCCAGCAGTGCTAACAGGGGGTTGACTGAAGCTTTCTTT
TRBJ2-3 | TRBV28 | few | TRBD2 | CASSPGTSGSTDTQYF | TGTGCCAGCAGTCCCGGGACTAGCGGCAGCACAGATACGCAGTATTTT